This TCR beta chain was sequenced for a study of T cells after somatic rescue of genetic block. V was trimmed by 3 bases and J by 7 bases, leaving 10 bases between them. CDR1 is MGHRA and CDR2 is YSYEKL in the germline V gene. The CDR3 runs to 13 residues. The repertoire was sequenced with immunoSEQ multiplex PCR; TCRdb's copy has only in-frame clones and lacks some. This table has more than 9,500 clones, 71% appearing once. The TCR originated in a boy between 10 and 17 years old. The V call is TRBV4-1, the J call TRBJ2-1; D is unclear. Sequenced: peripheral blood mononuclear cells (PBMCs). This CDR3 is CASSHAVRNEQFF. CDR3 DNA: TGCGCCAGCAGCCACGCTGTGAGAAATGAGCAGTTCTTC.